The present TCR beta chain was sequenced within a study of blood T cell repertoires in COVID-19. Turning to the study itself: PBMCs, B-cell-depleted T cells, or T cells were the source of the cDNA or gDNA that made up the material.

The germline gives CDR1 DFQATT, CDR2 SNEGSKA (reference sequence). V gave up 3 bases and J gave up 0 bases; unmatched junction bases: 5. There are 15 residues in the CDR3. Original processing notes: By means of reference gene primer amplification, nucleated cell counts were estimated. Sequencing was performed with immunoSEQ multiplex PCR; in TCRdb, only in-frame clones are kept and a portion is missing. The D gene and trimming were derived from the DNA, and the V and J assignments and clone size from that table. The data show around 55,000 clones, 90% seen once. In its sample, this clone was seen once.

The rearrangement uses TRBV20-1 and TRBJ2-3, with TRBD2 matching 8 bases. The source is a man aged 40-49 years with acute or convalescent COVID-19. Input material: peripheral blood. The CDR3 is CSASQASGSTDTQYF. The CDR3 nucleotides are TGCAGTGCTAGTCAGGCTAGCGGGAGCACAGATACGCAGTATTTT.